The entry below gives a single T cell receptor (beta chain) sequence along with its context. This clonotype was recorded at least ten times. Its antigen is unknown. Per-nucleotide qualities are absent, and no much larger clonotype sits a single base away. Stable Graves' hyperthyroidism was defined as no progression to ophthalmopathy during 18 months of follow-up. The hyperthyroidism patients were between 18 and 65 years old and newly diagnosed, with a disease duration of less than 2 months. The study excluded patients with uncontrolled infections, other autoimmune diseases, pregnancy or lactation. Diagnoses relied on clinical symptoms, serum thyroxine and TRAb, thyroid ultrasound and orbital computed tomography. PBMCs were isolated from about 10 ml of fresh peripheral blood by Ficoll-Paque density gradient centrifugation. Total RNA was extracted with Trizol reagent, and quality was checked on an Agilent 2100 Bioanalyzer.

The TCR beta CDR3 regions were amplified from the RNA transcripts. For the first round of RT-PCR on the TCR CDR3, the HTBI primer set was used together with the Qiagen OneStep RT-PCR kit. Libraries were constructed in a second round of multiplex PCR, after which size selection and purification were performed. Paired-end sequencing of the libraries was performed with 100 bp reads on an Illumina HiSeq2000. As for the original processing: Raw data were processed with SOAPnuke, discarding reads with adapters, uncalled bases, mean Phred below 15, or no exact constant-primer or identifier match. High-quality paired reads were merged with COPE v1.2.5, and unique nucleotide sequences were defined as clonotypes. MiTCR v1.1 was used to align the clonotypes against IMGT TRBV, TRBD and TRBJ reference segments. Only V-J combinations with frequency above 0.0001, covering about 99% of repertoires, were analysed. The TCS score was defined as the ratio of F50 (clonal expansion) to E x V (chaos), calculated using BLOSUM62-based TCRdist between CDR3 peptides within each V-J. Welch's t-statistics and random forest reduced 500 to 650 V-J features to some 14, which were used in a naive Bayes classifier (R e1071). TCRdb itself trimmed the public reads at Q25 with fastp, ran MiXCR and retained productive beta chains. Rows merge per CDR3 protein into single entries with the most common DNA and genes. TCRdb's processing, not the authors' own work, is the source of the V and J calls. The sample has hundreds of thousands of distinct CDR3 sequences on record, about 18% of them singletons. The ten largest clones add up to 3% to 4.5% of the sample.

The germline V gene supplies CDR1 MDHEN and CDR2 SYDVKM. The germline ends are 24 bases apart after V is trimmed by 6 bases and J by 0 bases. From the cysteine through the phenylalanine, the CDR3 covers 18 amino acids. Here the CDR3 DNA is all that survives: 54 bases in frame from base 1. The data stem from a study of T cells in Graves' hyperthyroidism and ophthalmopathy (dated by TCRdb to between 2018 and 2021). Describing the broader study: Peripheral blood samples were taken at initial diagnosis, before any treatment was given. To identify distinguishing TCR V-J signatures, a discovery cohort of about 95 patients was used, comprising under 45 with Graves' ophthalmopathy and around 60 with stable Graves' hyperthyroidism. An independent validation cohort of under 20 hyperthyroidism patients and 17 patients who later progressed to ophthalmopathy tested prospective prediction of ophthalmopathy. The 95 to 100 discovery patients were randomly divided into training and test sets at a 7:3 ratio. In addition, the study compared T-cell repertoires in thyroid tissue and in blood from 6 or 7 Graves' hyperthyroidism patients. Following sampling, methimazole starting at 30 mg daily was given to hyperthyroidism patients, and high-dose intravenous methylprednisolone was given to ophthalmopathy patients. The paper reports TCR Vbeta CDR3 sequencing of approximately 130 peripheral blood samples: fewer than 50 ophthalmopathy, under 80 hyperthyroidism and around 17 progressor patients. Results the study describes overall, beyond this receptor: Most expanded thyroid clonotypes (frequency above 0.001) were also found in blood, which suggests that blood repertoires may mirror thyroid immune responses. In validation, the model predicted progression to ophthalmopathy a median of approximately 6.3 months before onset, with 70% to 71% sensitivity and about 72% specificity. Sample size was not statistically predetermined, and investigators were not blinded to group allocation. A 13 V-J signature model separated ophthalmopathy from stable hyperthyroidism, with approximately 87% sensitivity and roughly 81% specificity in cross-validation and 80%/75% in testing.

The chain is made from TRBV28 and TRBJ2-7; the D gene cannot be named for sure. The source material was blood. The sequence derives from a woman in her late teens or twenties with Graves' hyperthyroidism. This receptor carries the CDR3 CASSPTSGSSGLSYEQYF. Read as DNA, the sequence is TGTGCCAGCAGCCCGACTTCCGGAAGCTCCGGGCTCTCCTACGAGCAGTACTTC. Here the CDR3 is joined to the reference TRBV28 and TRBJ2-7 genes, and the full variable domain is: DVKVTQSSRYLVKRTGEKVFLECVQDMDHENMFWYRQDPGLGLRLIYFSYDVKMKEKGDIPEGYSVSREKKERFSLILESASTNQTSMYLCASSPTSGSSGLSYEQYFGPGTRLTVT.